One and the same sample provided the 3 T cell receptor beta chains below, sequenced in a study of beta chain features in type 1 diabetes. Study observations and caveats: TCRB CDR3s were moderately but significantly shorter in Type 1 diabetes patients in all four CD4+ subsets.

The whole isolated RNA underwent reverse transcription, so sequencing captured expressed TCRB transcripts. Clones were sequenced by immunoSEQ multiplex PCR, and TCRdb holds only the in-frame ones, with some missing. This sample has nearly 700,000 clones, with over 10% found just once. These receptors' targets are unknown. Sequenced sample: naive CD4+ T cells from blood. These receptors were taken from a man aged 18 to 30 with type 1 diabetes.

This clone was recorded a few times. This sequence joins TRBV2 and TRBJ1-6; D gene unclear. Germline V gene sequence: CDR1 SNHLY, CDR2 FYNNEI. V was trimmed by 5 bases and J by 10 bases, leaving 15 bases between them. The CDR3 sequence is 14 residues long. The CDR3 protein is CASSRSIDRSPLHF. The CDR3 nucleotides read TGTGCCAGCAGTAGGTCCATCGATAGGTCACCCCTCCACTTT.

In this sample, this clone turned up a few times. The chain is built from TRBV6-5 and TRBJ1-6; a weak D match, TRBD1 (5 bases). The CDR3 length is 15 residues. V lost 6 bases to trimming and J lost 9 bases, with 18 bases between them. Germline V gene sequence: CDR1 MNHEY, CDR2 SVGAGI. The CDR3: CASSPSDKLSSPLHF. CDR3 DNA sequence: TGTGCCAGCAGCCCCTCGGACAAATTATCTTCACCCCTCCACTTT.

This clone was counted between two and nine times. This chain joins TRBV10-3 and TRBJ1-1; D possibly corresponds to TRBD1 (5 bases). This CDR3 region has 13 residues. The germline CDR1 and CDR2 sequences are ENHRY and SYGVKD. Trimming left V 0 bases short and J 8 bases short, with 10 bases between. Written as DNA, the CDR3 is TGTGCCATCAGTGAGTCGACGAAGGGGGAAGCTTTCTTT. It encodes CAISESTKGEAFF.